A selection of T cell receptor beta chains follows, all from one sample in a study of technical replicates of blood from a few donors. Some clones are missing from TCRdb's copy, which holds only in-frame ones; the method was immunoSEQ multiplex PCR. The sample yields about 71,000 clones, roughly 92% seen once. Sequences were obtained from T cells isolated from PBMCs. Receptor source: a human donor in good health. Both conserved end residues are trimmed from each CDR3. The D gene is left open where the match is weak.

J gene	V gene	D gene	CDR3 length	CDR3 protein
TRBJ1-1	TRBV28	NA	15	ASSSTPGGGTGTEAF
TRBJ2-7	TRBV2	NA	12	ASRAYGEYYEQY
TRBJ1-2	TRBV6-5	TRBD1	12	ASRRQGFSYGYT
TRBJ2-1	TRBV4-1	TRBD1	14	ASSQVTGGLYNEQF
TRBJ2-3	TRBV5-4	NA	13	ASSLFSGFTDTQY
TRBJ2-7	TRBV27	TRBD2	13	ASRVTSGRLDEQY
TRBJ2-2	TRBV10-3	TRBD2	12	AYSGTRVTGELF
TRBJ1-2	TRBV7-9	NA	10	ASSRGDYGYT
TRBJ1-3	TRBV7-9	NA	13	ASSSLAPRGNTIY
TRBJ2-7	TRBV4-1	TRBD1	13	ASSQYGTGGYEQY
TRBJ1-1	TRBV6-5	NA	10	ASSYRGAEAF
TRBJ1-4	TRBV7-2	NA	14	ASSSHPSDSGEKLF
TRBJ2-2	TRBV4-2	NA	13	ASSPGTQNTGELF
TRBJ2-6	TRBV28	NA	14	ASSLTGNSGANVLT
TRBJ1-1	TRBV5-8	NA	11	ASSFLNTYVAF
TRBJ2-7	TRBV15	NA	12	ATSREGGQYEQY
TRBJ2-4	TRBV4-1	NA	13	ASSQVTEYKNIQY
TRBJ2-7	TRBV6-6	TRBD2	12	ASSYGGRAYEQY
TRBJ2-1	TRBV5-6	NA	13	ASSLIRDNYNEQF
TRBJ2-7	TRBV14	NA	10	ASSKQGYEQY
TRBJ2-7	TRBV13	TRBD2	16	ASSSTGTSGTYSYEQY
TRBJ1-4	TRBV2	NA	13	ASSEMGVTNEKLF
TRBJ2-1	TRBV4-1	NA	10	ASSHPMREQF
TRBJ2-5	TRBV30	NA	11	AWSVYPGETQY
TRBJ2-1	TRBV16	TRBD2	13	ASGQRAGGYNEQF
TRBJ1-2	TRBV5-4	TRBD1	12	ASSLDRGNYGYT
TRBJ2-2	TRBV6-6	TRBD1	14	ASSQTLQGGTGELF